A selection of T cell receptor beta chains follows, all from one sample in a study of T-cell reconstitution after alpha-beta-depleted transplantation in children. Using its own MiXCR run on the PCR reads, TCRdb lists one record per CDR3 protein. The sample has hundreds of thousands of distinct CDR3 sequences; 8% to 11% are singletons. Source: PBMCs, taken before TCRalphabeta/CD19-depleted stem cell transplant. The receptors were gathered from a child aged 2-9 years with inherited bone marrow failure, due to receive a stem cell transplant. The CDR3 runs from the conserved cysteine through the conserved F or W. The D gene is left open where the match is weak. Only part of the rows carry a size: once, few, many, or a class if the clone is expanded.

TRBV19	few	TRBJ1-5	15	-	TGTGCCAGTAGTCCCAGGTTCAGGAGCAATCAGCCCCAGCATTTT	CASSPRFRSNQPQHF
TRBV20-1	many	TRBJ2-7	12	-	TGCAGTGCGACGACAGGCCCCTACGAGCAGTACTTC	CSATTGPYEQYF
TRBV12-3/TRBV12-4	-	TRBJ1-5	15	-	TGTGCCAGCAGTTTCGACCTTATCAGTAATCAGCCCCAGCATTTT	CASSFDLISNQPQHF
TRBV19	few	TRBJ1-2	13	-	TGTGCCAGTAGTATAACGGAGTACTATGGCTACACCTTC	CASSITEYYGYTF
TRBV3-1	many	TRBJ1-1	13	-	TGTGCCAGCCAAAGGGGAATGAACACTGAAGCTTTCTTT	CASQRGMNTEAFF
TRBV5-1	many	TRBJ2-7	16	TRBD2	TGCGCCAGCAGCTGGGCCGGGACTAGCGGGAACTACGAGCAGTACTTC	CASSWAGTSGNYEQYF
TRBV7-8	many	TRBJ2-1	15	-	TGTGCCAGCAGCTTAGAGATTAGCAACCCCAATGAGCAGTTCTTC	CASSLEISNPNEQFF
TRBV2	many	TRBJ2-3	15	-	TGTGCCAGCAGTGAGAGGTCCATTAGCACAGATACGCAGTATTTT	CASSERSISTDTQYF
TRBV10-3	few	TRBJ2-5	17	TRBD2	TGTGCCATCAGTGAGATTGGACTAGCGGGAGTTGGGAAGACCCAGTACTTC	CAISEIGLAGVGKTQYF
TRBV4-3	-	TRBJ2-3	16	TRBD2	TGCGCCAGCAGCCAAAGCCAGGGACTAGGTGTCGATACGCAGTATTTT	CASSQSQGLGVDTQYF
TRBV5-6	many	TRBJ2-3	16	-	TGTGCCAGCAGCTGGAGCGGTTTCCCTAGCACAGATACGCAGTATTTT	CASSWSGFPSTDTQYF